This T cell receptor (beta chain) stems from a study of T-cell reconstitution after alpha-beta-depleted transplantation in children. This clonotype showed up just once. This sample's TCRbeta library carried unique molecular identifier barcodes. TCRdb recomputed calls from the PCR reads with MiXCR, one row per CDR3 protein. Of about 98,000 distinct CDR3 sequences in the sample, more than 20% were seen once. Between the trimmed V and J ends, which lost 3 bases and 0 bases, there was a span of 12 bases. This CDR3 spans 15 amino acids. Germline assignment: CDR1 WSHSY and CDR2 SAAADI. The V call is TRBV10-2, the J call TRBJ2-7, with D maybe TRBD1 (5 bases). This sequence was found in a boy aged 2-15 years with acute lymphoblastic leukemia, due to receive a stem cell transplant. The sequencing used PBMCs, collected before TCRalphabeta/CD19-depleted stem cell transplant. The CDR3: CASSDFVQGSYEQYF. CDR3 sequence (DNA): TGCGCCAGCAGTGATTTTGTCCAGGGCTCCTACGAGCAGTACTTC.